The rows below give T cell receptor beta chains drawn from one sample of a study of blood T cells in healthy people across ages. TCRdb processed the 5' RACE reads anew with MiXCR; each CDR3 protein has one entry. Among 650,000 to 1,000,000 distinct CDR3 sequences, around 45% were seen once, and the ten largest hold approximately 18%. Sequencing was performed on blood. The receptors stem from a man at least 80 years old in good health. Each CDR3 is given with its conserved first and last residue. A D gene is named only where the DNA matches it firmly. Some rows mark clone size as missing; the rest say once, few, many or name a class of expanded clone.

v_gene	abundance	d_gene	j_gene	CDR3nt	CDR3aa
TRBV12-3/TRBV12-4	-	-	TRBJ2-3	TGTGCCAGCAGTGAAAGGGCTAGAGCAGATGCGCAGTATTTT	CASSERARADAQYF
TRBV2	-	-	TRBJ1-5	TGTGCCAGCAGTGAGGACAACAATCAGCCCCAGCATTTT	CASSEDNNQPQHF
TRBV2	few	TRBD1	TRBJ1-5	TGTGCCAGCAGTGGGAGACAGGGCAGTCAGCCCCAGCATTTT	CASSGRQGSQPQHF
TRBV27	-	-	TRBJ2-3	TGTGCCAGCAGTTTAGGGTGGGAAGATACGCAGTATTTT	CASSLGWEDTQYF
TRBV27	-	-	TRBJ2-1	TGTGCCAGCAGTTTCCGGTCCTCCTACAATGAGCAGTTATTC	CASSFRSSYNEQLF
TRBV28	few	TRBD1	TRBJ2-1	TGTGCCAGCAGTTCCTTCCGGGACAGGGACCCCAATGAGCAGTTCTTT	CASSSFRDRDPNEQFF
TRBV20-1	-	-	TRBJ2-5	TGCAGTGCTCAGAGGACTGCTCGGGAGACCCAGTACTTC	CSAQRTARETQYF
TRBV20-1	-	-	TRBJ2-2	TGCAGTGCTAGAGATCTGGGGGGAGGTAACACCGGGGAGCTGTTTTTT	CSARDLGGGNTGELFF
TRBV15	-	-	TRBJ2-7	TGTGCCACCAGCGTGGGAGCCGCCCCAAGTTGGAATGAGCAGTACTTC	CATSVGAAPSWNEQYF
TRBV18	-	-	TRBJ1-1	TGTGCCAGCTCACCACTACAGGGCACTGAAGCTTTCTTT	CASSPLQGTEAFF
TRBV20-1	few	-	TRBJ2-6	TGCAGTGCTAGTGGGGGGAGACCTGGGGCCAACGTCCTGACTTTC	CSASGGRPGANVLTF
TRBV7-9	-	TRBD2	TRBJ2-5	TGTGCCAGCAGTTCCGCCTTGGGGGGGGATCCGGTCCAGTACTTC	CASSSALGGDPVQYF
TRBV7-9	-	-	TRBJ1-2	TGTGCCAGCACCGAGGGAACAGGGCCCAAACTAAACTATGGCTACACCTTC	CASTEGTGPKLNYGYTF
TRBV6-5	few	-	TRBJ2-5	TGTGCCAGCAGTTACCCACAGAAACGGGGTTTGACGGGAGCCCAAGAGACCCAGTACTTC	CASSYPQKRGLTGAQETQYF
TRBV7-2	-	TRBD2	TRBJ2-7	TGTGCCAGCAACTTACAGTCGACTAGCGGGGTACAGACGACCTACGAGCAGTACTTC	CASNLQSTSGVQTTYEQYF
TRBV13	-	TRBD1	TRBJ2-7	TGTGCCAGCAGCTGGGCCAGGGGGCCGAACGAGCAGTACTTC	CASSWARGPNEQYF
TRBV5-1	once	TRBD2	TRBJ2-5	TGCGCCAGCAGCCCCGAGGGGTCTATGGGGACTAGCGGAAGAGAGACCCAGTACTTC	CASSPEGSMGTSGRETQYF
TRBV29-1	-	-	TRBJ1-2	TGCAGCGTTGAGGGGGACGCGGGGATTTATGGCTACACCTTC	CSVEGDAGIYGYTF
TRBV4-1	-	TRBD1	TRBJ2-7	TGCGCCAGCAGCCCAAAACAGGGGAAGGGGAACAATGAGCAGTACTTC	CASSPKQGKGNNEQYF
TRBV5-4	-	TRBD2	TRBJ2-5	TGTGCCAGCAGCTTGGACGGACTAGCGGGAGCGTTCAATGGGCAGTACTTC	CASSLDGLAGAFNGQYF
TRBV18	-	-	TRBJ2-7	TGTGCCGGCTCCCCAGCGGTACATGAGATCCAGTACTTC	CAGSPAVHEIQYF
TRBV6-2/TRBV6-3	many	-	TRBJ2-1	TGTGCCAGCAGGCCCCCCTCCTACAATGAGCAGTTCTTC	CASRPPSYNEQFF
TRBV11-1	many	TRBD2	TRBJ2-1	TGTGCCAGCAGCCCGACCGGGGGGGGCTGGGTCAATGAGCAGTTCTTC	CASSPTGGGWVNEQFF
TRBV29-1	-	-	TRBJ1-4	TGCAGCGCCGGGGGTCAGGGAACTAATGAAAAACTGTTTTTT	CSAGGQGTNEKLFF
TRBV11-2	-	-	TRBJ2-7	TGTGCCAGCAGCTTCGGGACCCACTACGAGCAGTACTTC	CASSFGTHYEQYF
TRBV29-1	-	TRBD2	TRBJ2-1	TGCAGCGGCCGCTTCGGGGGGGGCAATGAGCAGTTCTTC	CSGRFGGGNEQFF
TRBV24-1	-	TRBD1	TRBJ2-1	TGTGCCACCAGTACAGGGGGCCTGAGCTCCTACAATGAGCAGTTCTTC	CATSTGGLSSYNEQFF
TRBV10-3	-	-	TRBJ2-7	TGTGCCATCAGGCAGTCTTCTTACGAGCAGTACTTC	CAIRQSSYEQYF
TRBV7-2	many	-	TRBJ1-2	TGTGCCAGCAACCCCGTTAGTGCGTATGGCTACACCTTC	CASNPVSAYGYTF
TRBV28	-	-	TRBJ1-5	TGTGCCAGCATTCTAGACATGGGCAATCAGCCCCAGCATTTT	CASILDMGNQPQHF
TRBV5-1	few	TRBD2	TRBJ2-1	TGCGCCAGCAGCTTTAAACTAGCGGGAAGCGATGAGCAGTTCTTC	CASSFKLAGSDEQFF
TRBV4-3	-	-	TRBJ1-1	TGCGCCAGCAGCCAAACGCAGGGCGGGAGCACTGAAGCTTTCTTT	CASSQTQGGSTEAFF
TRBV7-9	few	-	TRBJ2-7	TGTGCCAGCAGTCGGAGCTACGTGCAGTACTTC	CASSRSYVQYF
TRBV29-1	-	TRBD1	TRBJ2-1	TGCAGCGTTGAAGGGCCGGGACAGTTCGACTATGAGCAGTTCTTC	CSVEGPGQFDYEQFF
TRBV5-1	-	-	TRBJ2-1	TGCGCCAGCAGCCCTCGTTCAGGCCTCAACAACGAGCAGTTCTTC	CASSPRSGLNNEQFF
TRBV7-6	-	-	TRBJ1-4	TGTGCCAGCAGCTTAGTAAGCGGTGGGGCTAATGAAAAACTGTTTTTT	CASSLVSGGANEKLFF
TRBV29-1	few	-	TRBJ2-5	TGCAGCGTCTTTAAGGAGGGACCAGAGACCCAGTACTTC	CSVFKEGPETQYF
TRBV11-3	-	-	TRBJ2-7	TGTGCCACCGCTCTAGGGGTAGGACCCGAGGGGGAGCGGTACTTC	CATALGVGPEGERYF
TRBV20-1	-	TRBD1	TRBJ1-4	TGCAGTGCTAGCAGGGGGCGACGGGAAAAACTGTTTTTT	CSASRGRREKLFF
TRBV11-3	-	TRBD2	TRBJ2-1	TGTGCCAGCAGCTTAGGTGAACTAGCGGGGGAATACAATGAGCAGTTCTTC	CASSLGELAGEYNEQFF
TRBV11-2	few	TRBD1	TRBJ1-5	TGTGCCAGCAGCCTGGGGACAGGGGGTGTCGGGAATCAGCCCCAGCATTTT	CASSLGTGGVGNQPQHF
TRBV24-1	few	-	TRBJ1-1	TGTGCCACCAGTGATCGGGGGACTGAAGCTTTCTTT	CATSDRGTEAFF
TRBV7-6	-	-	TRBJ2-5	TGTGCCAGCAGCTTCTTCTGGGGGGCCCTACAAGAGACCCAGTACTTC	CASSFFWGALQETQYF
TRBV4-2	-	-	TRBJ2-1	TGTGCCAGCAGCCAGGACCCCGACAGGTACAATGAGCAGTTCTTC	CASSQDPDRYNEQFF
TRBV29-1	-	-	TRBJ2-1	TGCAGCGTTTTTGACAATGAGCAGTTCTTC	CSVFDNEQFF
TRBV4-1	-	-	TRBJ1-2	TGCGCCAGCAGCCAAGATTTTGTTCTATATGGCTACACCTTC	CASSQDFVLYGYTF
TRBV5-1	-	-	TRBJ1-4	TGCGCCAGCGCACCACAGGGAGATAATGAACAACTGTTTTTT	CASAPQGDNEQLFF
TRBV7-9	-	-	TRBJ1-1	TGTGCCAGCAGTCATACCCTAGGGGACACTGAAGCTTTCTTT	CASSHTLGDTEAFF
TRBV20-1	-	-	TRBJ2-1	TGCAGTGCTGGCAAATACAATGAGCAGTTCTTC	CSAGKYNEQFF
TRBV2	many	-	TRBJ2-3	TGTGCCATCGCAGGGACCCGGGATACGCAGTATTTT	CAIAGTRDTQYF
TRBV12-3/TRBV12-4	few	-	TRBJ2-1	TGTGCCAGCAAGATCTTGGGTAATGAGCAGTTCTTC	CASKILGNEQFF
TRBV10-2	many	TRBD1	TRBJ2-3	TGCGCCAGCAGTCCCAAACCTGGACAGGGGGCGCATGATACGCAGTATTTT	CASSPKPGQGAHDTQYF
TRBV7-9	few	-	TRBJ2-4	TGTGCCAGCAGCCTCAAGGGGGGAGACATTCAGTACTTC	CASSLKGGDIQYF
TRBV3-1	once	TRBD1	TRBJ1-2	TGTGCCAGCAGCTCCAGGCCTCTCAACAGGGGGTGGAACTATGGCTACACCTTC	CASSSRPLNRGWNYGYTF
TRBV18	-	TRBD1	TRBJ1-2	TGTGCCAGCTCACCCTCGGACAGGGGAAATGGCTACACCTTC	CASSPSDRGNGYTF
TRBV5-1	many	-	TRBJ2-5	TGCGCCAGCAGCCTTAAAGAGACCCAGTACTTC	CASSLKETQYF
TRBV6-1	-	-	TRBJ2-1	TGTGCCAGCAGTGATCGAGGCGGGCTCTCCTACGAGCAGTTCTTC	CASSDRGGLSYEQFF
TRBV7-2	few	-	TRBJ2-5	TGTGCCAGCAGCTTAGCTAGAACTAAGGAACAAGAGACCCAGTACTTC	CASSLARTKEQETQYF
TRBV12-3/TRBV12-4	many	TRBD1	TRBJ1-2	TGTGCCAGCAGCCGGACAGGGGCTTTTGGTGGCTACACCTTC	CASSRTGAFGGYTF
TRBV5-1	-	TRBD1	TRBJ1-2	TGCGCCAGCAGCCTTGGGACAGGGGGCACCTATGGCTACACCTTC	CASSLGTGGTYGYTF